This T cell receptor (beta chain) was sequenced in a study of cytomegalovirus exposure and HLA in healthy donors. The CDR3 is 14 amino acids. Germline-derived CDR1 and CDR2 are SGHRS and YFSETQ. Between the trimmed V and J ends, which lost 2 bases and 6 bases, there was a span of 11 bases. Amplification used 60 Vbeta primers and 13 Jbeta primers. The assay was immunoSEQ multiplex PCR, and TCRdb's table has in-frame clones only and misses some. This sample yields under 200,000 clones, of which 70% to 80% are seen a single time; 2.2% belongs to the top ten. The sequence was collected from a man in his fifties or sixties in good health and CMV-seropositive. What was sequenced was PBMCs. V is TRBV5-1 and J is TRBJ2-2; D possibly corresponds to TRBD2 (5 bases). CDR3 DNA: TGCGCCAGCAGCTTCGGGGAGAGGGCCGGGGAGCTGTTTTTT. It specifies CASSFGERAGELFF.